This T cell receptor (beta chain) was documented in a study of beta chain features in type 1 diabetes. With 0 bases removed from V and 3 bases from J, the gap between germline ends came to 16 bases. From germline, CDR1 is SGHRS and CDR2 YFSETQ. CDR3 length: 16 residues. The authors reverse transcribed all of the isolated RNA, so sequencing captured expressed TCRB transcripts. Reads from naive, central memory and regulatory T cell samples averaged approximately 3.4 million. Using immunoSEQ multiplex PCR, the repertoire was profiled, and TCRdb retains in-frame clones only, with some absent. Of 350,000 to 450,000 clones in the sample, approximately 16% were seen once. Stem cell-like memory, regulatory, central memory and naive CD4+ cells were sorted via CD45RO/CCR7/CD25/CD127/CD95/CD27. General study points: Since sequencing was performed on cDNA, cells with high TCR expression could be over-represented. The naive, central memory and Treg TCRB repertoires of patients appeared to be more similar to one another than those of healthy donors.

As regards this clone: What it binds is not known.

The chain couples TRBV5-1 to TRBJ2-7; maybe TRBD1 (6 bases). Sequencing used naive CD4+ T cells from blood. This sequence was found in a woman aged 18-29 years in good health. The CDR3 is CASSLEGRTDNYEQYF. CDR3 nucleotides: TGCGCCAGCAGCTTGGAAGGCCGGACAGATAACTACGAGCAGTACTTC.